This T cell receptor (beta chain) was documented in a study of OX40 agonist ivuxolimab in advanced cancers. Study background: The dose-escalation cohort was roughly 83% male, with a mean age of 60 years, ranging roughly 20 to 90. Three individuals attained partial responses, comprising one hepatocellular carcinoma case and two cutaneous melanoma cases. General study findings and limits: Researchers report that CD8+ T cells had, on average, more expanded clones than CD4+.

The ends lost 0 bases at V and 5 bases at J; junction bases unmatched: 9. The CDR3 has 16 residues. Germline V lookup: CDR1 PRHDT, CDR2 FYEKMQ (reference sequence). Sequencing used immunoSEQ multiplex PCR; TCRdb keeps in-frame clones, though not all of them. The repertoire includes fewer than 25,000 clones, 84% of them detected once, and roughly 30% sits in the top ten. As regards this clone: What it binds is not known.

This chain joins TRBV13 and TRBJ2-5; 7 nucleotides align to TRBD2. The sample consisted of CD4+ or CD8+ T cells sorted from blood, taken in a trial of the OX40 agonist ivuxolimab. The TCR originated in an adult with an advanced solid tumor such as melanoma, head and neck, liver or kidney cancer. CDR3 nucleotide sequence: TGTGCCAGCAGCTTAGGCCTCACGGGAGGAGGGGAGACCCAGTACTTC. Residues: CASSLGLTGGGETQYF.